This T cell receptor (beta chain) was sequenced for a study of OX40 agonist ivuxolimab in advanced cancers. As for the study in general: Patients were given ivuxolimab, an antibody that agonizes OX40 (CD134). Study-wide points: The investigators did not determine what antigen specificity the expanded peripheral T cells had.

Produced via immunoSEQ multiplex PCR; TCRdb's table is partial and in-frame only. The sample has 45,000 to 60,000 clones; around 85% are singletons. People who had autoimmune disease history or systemic immunosuppression were excluded. For this clone: Its antigen is not identified.

Trimming took 0 bases from V and 1 from J, leaving 4 bases between them. In germline, CDR1 is ENHRY, CDR2 SYGVKD. This CDR3 region has 14 residues. The genes are TRBV10-3 and TRBJ1-5; no definite D call. The TCR sequence derives from an adult with an advanced solid tumor such as melanoma, head and neck, liver or kidney cancer. Source: CD4+ or CD8+ T cells sorted from blood, taken in a trial of the OX40 agonist ivuxolimab. The CDR3 spells CAISESPSNQPQHF. The DNA for the CDR3 is TGTGCCATCAGTGAGTCACCCAGCAATCAGCCCCAGCATTTT.